What follows is one T cell receptor beta chain and its context. The antigen remains unidentified. The library gave individual cDNA molecules unique molecular identifiers. In the original analysis: The number of TCRs in each sample had a median of 95,638 and spanned roughly 23,224 to 750,000. MiXCR was run by TCRdb on the RACE reads, yielding one entry per CDR3 protein. Clone size and V and J calls follow TCRdb, not the original study. The sample contains some 360,000 distinct CDR3 sequences, 4% to 6% of which appear only once. This sample is drawn from a study of human T cells and chemical hapten exposure. Time point: pre-sensitization, week 0. Treatment meaning: therapeutic diphenylcyclopropenone sensitization with weekly scalp DPC. Study-wide results and limits: In the PT1 data, expanded TCR counts showed a positive correlation with patch test score.

CDR1 and CDR2 from the germline V gene are SQVTM and ANQGSEA. Trimming removed 4 bases from V and 5 bases from J, with 8 bases in between. The length of the CDR3 is 11 residues. The sequence derives from a woman aged 50 to 60 with alopecia areata. Some clones in this sample may be carry-over from other donors' samples. The chain is built from TRBV29-1 and TRBJ2-5; D perhaps matches TRBD1 (5 bases). The sequencing here drew on whole blood, taken in connection with sensitization to the hapten diphenylcyclopropenone (DPC). The CDR3 nucleotides read TGCAGCGTTGGGGGCCCCGAGACCCAGTACTTC. Its translation is CSVGGPETQYF. The full variable domain, in which reference TRBV29-1 and TRBJ2-5 provide the parts outside the CDR3, is SAVISQKPSRDICQRGTSLTIQCQVDSQVTMMFWYRQQPGQSLTLIATANQGSEATYESGFVIDKFPISRPNLTFSTLTVSNMSPEDSSIYLCSVGGPETQYFGPGTRLLVL.